These T cell receptor beta chains were read from a single sample in a study of spatial heterogeneity in lung cancer. TCRdb called the 5' RACE reads again in MiXCR, with one record for every CDR3 protein. The table includes about 20,000 distinct CDR3 sequences, 15% detected once. The sample here was lung tumor tissue, taken at surgery. The receptors were gathered from a female donor with early-stage non-small cell lung cancer. The CDR3 runs from the conserved cysteine through the conserved F or W. D genes are given only for firm matches. Size is stated for part of the rows, as once, few or many counts, or as a class when the clone is expanded.

cdr3_nt	cdr3_aa	clone_size	d_call	v_call	j_call
TGTGCCAGCAGTTTCCAGAGGGGTCCCCAGTACTTC	CASSFQRGPQYF	few	NA	TRBV12-3/TRBV12-4	TRBJ2-5
TGTGCCAGCAGTTCGCTAGCGGGGGCCTACGAGCAGTACTTC	CASSSLAGAYEQYF	NA	TRBD2	TRBV6-6	TRBJ2-7
TGCGCCAGCAGCTATGGGGTCGCGAGCGAGCAGTACTTC	CASSYGVASEQYF	many	NA	TRBV5-1	TRBJ2-7
TGTGCCAGCTCACCCAGACAGGGCCCCGAGACCCAGTACTTC	CASSPRQGPETQYF	many	TRBD1	TRBV18	TRBJ2-5
TGTGCCAGCAGTGGATTGGGACTAGCGGGAGGGCCGAAAGAGAAGTTCTTC	CASSGLGLAGGPKEKFF	NA	TRBD2	TRBV2	TRBJ2-1
TGCAGTGCCCCCTCGGGGGCCGGTGGGACCCAGTACTTC	CSAPSGAGGTQYF	NA	NA	TRBV20-1	TRBJ2-5
TGCAGTGCACCGCGGAACAATCAGCCCCAGCATTTT	CSAPRNNQPQHF	many	NA	TRBV20-1	TRBJ1-5
TGTGCCAGCAGACCTGACGAATACCAAGAGACCCAGTACTTC	CASRPDEYQETQYF	many	NA	TRBV27	TRBJ2-5
TGTGCCAGCAGCTCCCACCCGGGGCGACCAGATACGCAGTATTTT	CASSSHPGRPDTQYF	few	NA	TRBV5-5	TRBJ2-3
TGTGCCAGCAGCCAAACAGGCCCGTACAATGAGCAGTTCTTC	CASSQTGPYNEQFF	NA	NA	TRBV14	TRBJ2-1
TGTGCCAGCGGGAGGAGGAGCACAGATACGCAGTATTTT	CASGRRSTDTQYF	NA	NA	TRBV28	TRBJ2-3
TGCAGCGGATCTACTGGAGATACGCAGTATTTT	CSGSTGDTQYF	medium-sized	NA	TRBV29-1	TRBJ2-3
TGTGCCAGCAGCAAAACCGGGACAGCTTACACCGGGGAGCTGTTTTTT	CASSKTGTAYTGELFF	many	TRBD1	TRBV7-3	TRBJ2-2
TGTGCCAGCAGCTTAGACGGTCCGCGGGGAGAGACCCAGTACTTC	CASSLDGPRGETQYF	few	NA	TRBV7-9	TRBJ2-5
TGTGCCAGCACCGAGTCCCTTGGAGGCGATACGCAGTATTTT	CASTESLGGDTQYF	many	NA	TRBV7-6	TRBJ2-3
TGCAGCGTTGAAGGGGTCGCAAACCGGGGCTCCTACGAGCAGTACTTC	CSVEGVANRGSYEQYF	NA	NA	TRBV29-1	TRBJ2-7
TGCAGTGCTGGGCTAGCGGGGGTCACAGATACGCAGTATTTT	CSAGLAGVTDTQYF	few	TRBD2	TRBV20-1	TRBJ2-3
TGTGCCAGCAGGCGGACTAGCGGGAGTTCGGTTTCGGCCTACGAGCAGTACTTC	CASRRTSGSSVSAYEQYF	few	TRBD2	TRBV28	TRBJ2-7
TGTGCCAGCAGTTCCGGGACCTACAATGAGCAGTTCTTC	CASSSGTYNEQFF	few	NA	TRBV6-6	TRBJ2-1
TGTGCCAGCGGTTTACTCCGGGACGAGCAGTACTTC	CASGLLRDEQYF	NA	NA	TRBV28	TRBJ2-7
TGCGCCAGCAGCTTTGATTGGGGGCCGGATGGGACCCAGTACTTC	CASSFDWGPDGTQYF	many	NA	TRBV5-1	TRBJ2-5
TGCGCCAGCAGCTCCCAGGTGTGGGGCTCCTTCACAGATACGCAGTATTTT	CASSSQVWGSFTDTQYF	NA	NA	TRBV5-1	TRBJ2-3
TGTGCAGGACGGACAGGGATCTTGGATACGCAGTATTTT	CAGRTGILDTQYF	few	TRBD1	TRBV12-3/TRBV12-4	TRBJ2-3
TGTGCCAGCAGGGGGGGCGAGGGAGGCATTGAGCAGTTCTTC	CASRGGEGGIEQFF	NA	NA	TRBV12-3/TRBV12-4	TRBJ2-1
TGTGCCAGCAGCTTAGGTACAGGACACACAGATACGCAGTATTTT	CASSLGTGHTDTQYF	medium-sized	NA	TRBV11-2	TRBJ2-3
TGTGCCACCAGTGAAGGCCTAGCGGGAGTGTTGAATGAGCAGTTCTTC	CATSEGLAGVLNEQFF	NA	TRBD2	TRBV24-1	TRBJ2-1
TGTGCCAGCAGTCGAGGGGTTTTGAGCACAGATACGCAGTATTTT	CASSRGVLSTDTQYF	many	NA	TRBV12-3/TRBV12-4	TRBJ2-3
TGTGCCAGTAGCGGATCACAGGGGACGGGAGAGACCCAGTACTTC	CASSGSQGTGETQYF	many	TRBD1	TRBV19	TRBJ2-5
TGCGCCAGCAGCCAAGATCATCTCAGGGGGCTTGAAAAACTGTTTTTT	CASSQDHLRGLEKLFF	NA	TRBD1	TRBV4-3	TRBJ1-4
TGTGCCAGCAGCGTAGTAGGGCAGGGGGCGGCCGGGGAGCTGTTTTTT	CASSVVGQGAAGELFF	NA	TRBD1	TRBV9	TRBJ2-2
TGTGCCAGCAGCTTGCCGGGGACTAGCGGGAAGGCTGGCGAGCAGTACTTC	CASSLPGTSGKAGEQYF	NA	TRBD2	TRBV13	TRBJ2-7
TGTGCCAGCACCCAACTAGCGCCCAAAAGCTCCTACGAGCAGTACTTC	CASTQLAPKSSYEQYF	many	TRBD2	TRBV28	TRBJ2-7
TGTGCCAGCAGCCTATGGGGGACAGGGACCTCTGGGGCCAACGTCCTGACTTTC	CASSLWGTGTSGANVLTF	NA	TRBD1	TRBV7-3	TRBJ2-6
TGTGCCAGCAGTTTTACAGGGGGGCAGACCGGGGAGCTGTTTTTT	CASSFTGGQTGELFF	many	TRBD1	TRBV27	TRBJ2-2
TGCGCCAGCACGGGACAGGGATTAGAGACCCAGTACTTC	CASTGQGLETQYF	many	TRBD1	TRBV5-1	TRBJ2-5
TGTGCCAGCTCACCAAGGGAAGACTATGGCTACACCTTC	CASSPREDYGYTF	many	NA	TRBV18	TRBJ1-2
TGTGCCAGCAGTGAAATACGTAGCGGATACTACAATGAGCAGTTCTTC	CASSEIRSGYYNEQFF	NA	NA	TRBV2	TRBJ2-1
TGCAGTGCAACGAACCCTAGCGGACCGGTTACAGATACGCAGTATTTT	CSATNPSGPVTDTQYF	many	TRBD2	TRBV20-1	TRBJ2-3